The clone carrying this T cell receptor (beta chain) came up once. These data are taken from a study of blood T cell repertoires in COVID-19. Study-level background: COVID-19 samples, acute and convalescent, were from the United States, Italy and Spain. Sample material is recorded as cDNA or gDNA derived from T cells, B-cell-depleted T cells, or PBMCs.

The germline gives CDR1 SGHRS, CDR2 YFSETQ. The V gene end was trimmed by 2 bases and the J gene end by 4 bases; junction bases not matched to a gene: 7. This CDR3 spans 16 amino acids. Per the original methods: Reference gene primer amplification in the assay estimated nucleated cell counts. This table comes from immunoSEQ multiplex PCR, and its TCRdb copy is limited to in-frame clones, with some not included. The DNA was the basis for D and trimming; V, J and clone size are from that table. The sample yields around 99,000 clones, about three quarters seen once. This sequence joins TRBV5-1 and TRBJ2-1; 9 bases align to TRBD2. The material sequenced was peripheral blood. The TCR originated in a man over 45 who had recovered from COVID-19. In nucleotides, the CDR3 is TGCGCCAGCAGCTTCGTAGCGGGGGTACTTTACAATGAGCAGTTCTTC. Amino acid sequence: CASSFVAGVLYNEQFF.